A single sample gave rise to the 21 T cell receptor beta chains below, sequenced in a study of T cell clonotyping in hematopoietic cell transplantation. Specified time point: recipient sample about 28 days before transplant, after cytoreduction. Clones were sequenced by immunoSEQ multiplex PCR, and TCRdb holds only the in-frame ones, with some missing. This sample has tens of thousands of clones; 75% to 90% occur once, and the top ten carry approximately 3%. This specimen consisted of peripheral blood mononuclear cells, obtained before stem cell transplant. These receptors originate from a man aged 55 to 70 with acute myeloid leukemia. Some clones in this sample may be carry-over from other donors' samples.

The chain employs TRBV5-1 and TRBJ1-4; the match to TRBD1 covers 8 bases. This CDR3 is built from 14 residues. The V gene's germline CDR1 is SGHRS and CDR2 YFSETQ. V dropped 5 bases and J dropped 8; count of bases not matched to a gene: 8. The CDR3 DNA reads as TGCGCCAGCAGTCCGGACAGGGCACAAGAAAAACTGTTTTTT. Translated, it gives CASSPDRAQEKLFF.

The chain uses TRBV7-9 and TRBJ1-2; maybe TRBD1 (5 bases). Looked up from germline, CDR1 is SEHNR and CDR2 is FQNEAQ (reference sequence). V was trimmed by 2 bases and J by 2 bases, leaving 12 bases between them. The CDR3 length is 15 residues. CDR3 residues: CASSLSGGENYGYTF. DNA for the CDR3: TGTGCCAGCAGCTTAAGCGGGGGGGAAAACTATGGCTACACCTTC. The whole variable domain, filled in from reference TRBV7-9 and TRBJ1-2, reads DTGVSQNPRHKITKRGQNVTFRCDPISEHNRLYWYRQTLGQGPEFLTYFQNEAQLEKSRLLSDRFSAERPKGSFSTLEIQRTEQGDSAMYLCASSLSGGENYGYTFGSGTRLTVV.

This clone was seen a few times. The rearrangement joins TRBV6-1 to TRBJ1-2, with D hard to call. Trimming stripped 1 base from V and 8 bases from J, with 8 bases between. Germline V CDR1 and CDR2: MNHNS, SASEGT. The CDR3 loop spans 12 amino acids. The CDR3 protein is CASSEGSGGYTF. CDR3 DNA sequence: TGTGCCAGCAGTGAAGGTAGTGGGGGCTACACCTTC.

J is TRBJ1-3 and V is TRBV6-5; no firm D call. CDR1 is MNHEY, CDR2 SVGAGI, per germline. V was shortened by 0 bases and J by 2 bases, with 11 bases between the two germline ends. The CDR3 consists of 16 residues. The CDR3 loop reads CASSYSMMGTGNTIYF. The CDR3 DNA follows: TGTGCCAGCAGTTACTCGATGATGGGAACTGGAAACACCATATATTTT.

DNA for the CDR3: TGTGCCAGCAGTGCGGGAGAAAGTACCTATAATTCACCCCTCCACTTT. Amino acids: CASSAGESTYNSPLHF. The J gene is TRBJ1-6, the V gene TRBV2; D gene unclear. The V end lost 4 bases, the J end lost 2 bases, and 12 bases lay between the germline ends. Per the germline V gene, CDR1 is SNHLY and CDR2 is FYNNEI. The CDR3 totals 16 residues.

The chain's CDR3 is CASTWGQGAREQYF. CDR3 in DNA: TGTGCCAGCACTTGGGGGCAGGGGGCGCGAGAGCAGTACTTC. The chain joins TRBV27 to TRBJ2-7, with 8 bases matching TRBD1. Germline values: CDR1 MNHEY, CDR2 SMNVEV (reference sequence). This CDR3 contains 14 residues. The trim removed 7 bases at V and 7 bases at J, leaving 12 bases unmatched.

This clone was seen just once. This chain joins TRBV7-2 and TRBJ2-6, with 9 bases lining up with TRBD1. J was trimmed by 0 bases and V by 5 bases; bases with no gene match: 8. Germline V lookup: CDR1 SGHTA, CDR2 FQGNSA. This CDR3 has 18 amino acids. Here the CDR3 reads CASSAPGQGISGANVLTF. Here the CDR3 DNA reads TGTGCCAGCAGCGCCCCGGGACAGGGTATCTCTGGGGCCAACGTCCTGACTTTC.

This clone was detected once. J is TRBJ2-7 and V is TRBV10-3; 9 bases align to TRBD2. From germline, CDR1 is ENHRY and CDR2 SYGVKD. V lost 2 bases and J lost 3; bases outside the gene matches: 2. This CDR3 is 14 amino acids long. CDR3 protein: CAISELSGGYEQYF. The CDR3 DNA is TGTGCCATCAGTGAGCTTAGCGGGGGCTACGAGCAGTACTTC.

This clone was found a few times. The chain employs TRBV5-1 and TRBJ1-2; 8 nucleotides match TRBD1. Germline CDR1 SGHRS, CDR2 YFSETQ. This CDR3 is built from 15 residues. The V and J ends lost 4 bases and 7 bases, in that order; junction bases with no gene match: 12. The CDR3 DNA is TGCGCCAGCAGCCGAAAGACAGGGGATTTTGGTGGCTACACCTTC. Amino acid sequence: CASSRKTGDFGGYTF.

The chain uses TRBV27 and TRBJ1-1; D gene ambiguous. In germline, CDR1 is MNHEY, CDR2 SMNVEV (reference sequence). This CDR3 is 12 amino acids long. Trimming left V 6 bases short and J 10 bases short, with 15 bases between. In nucleotides, the CDR3 is TGTGCCAGCAGAGGACTCGGGGAGGTAGCTTTCTTT. Residues: CASRGLGEVAFF.

The chain couples TRBV5-1 to TRBJ2-2; 7 bases match TRBD1. The CDR3 extends over 16 amino acids. V shed 3 bases, J shed 0 bases, and the junction held 5 bases outside the gene matches. In germline, CDR1 is SGHRS, CDR2 YFSETQ. CDR3 loop: CASSSEGTANTGELFF. CDR3 coding DNA: TGCGCCAGCAGCTCGGAAGGGACAGCGAACACCGGGGAGCTGTTTTTT.

The V gene is TRBV7-8, the J gene TRBJ1-2; D is uncertain. CDR3 length: 15 amino acids. Per germline, CDR1 SGHVS and CDR2 FQNEAQ. Trimming pared 5 bases from V and 6 bases from J, leaving 19 bases between. CDR3 residues: CASSTSSQGRDGYTF. For the CDR3, the DNA is TGTGCCAGCAGCACATCCAGCCAAGGGCGGGATGGCTACACCTTC. The full variable domain, rest sourced from reference TRBV7-8 and TRBJ1-2, is GAGVSQSPRYKVAKRGQDVALRCDPISGHVSLFWYQQALGQGPEFLTYFQNEAQLDKSGLPSDRFFAERPEGSVSTLKIQRTQQEDSAVYLCASSTSSQGRDGYTFGSGTRLTVV.

The chain uses TRBV29-1 and TRBJ2-1; D is unresolved. This CDR3 spans 13 amino acids. Germline assignment: CDR1 SQVTM and CDR2 ANQGSEA. V was pared by 0 bases and J by 11 bases, with 14 bases between. The CDR3 DNA follows: TGCAGCGTTGAAGATCGGGTGGGCCTAAAGCAGTTCTTC. Translation: CSVEDRVGLKQFF.

This chain uses TRBV5-8 with TRBJ1-5, with D possibly matching TRBD1 (5 bases). The germline gives CDR1 SGHTS, CDR2 YDEGEE. The CDR3 has 18 residues. Trimming cost V 0 bases and J 7 bases, with 23 bases left between them. CDR3 region: CASSLVLLSARVEQPQHF. CDR3 sequence (DNA): TGTGCCAGCAGCTTGGTTCTCCTATCGGCCAGGGTAGAACAGCCCCAGCATTTT.

The chain combines TRBV7-2 with TRBJ1-5; no definite D call. Germline V gives CDR1 SGHTA, CDR2 FQGNSA. V dropped 4 bases and J dropped 3 bases, with 7 bases sitting between them. The CDR3 runs to 13 residues. In nucleotides, the CDR3 is TGTGCCAGCAGCTCGGACCTCAATCAGCCCCAGCATTTT. This encodes CASSSDLNQPQHF.

This clone has only a few counts. The genes are TRBV6-1 and TRBJ1-1; TRBD1 matches 8 bases. The CDR3 is 13 residues long. The trim removed 4 bases at V and 10 bases at J, leaving 8 bases unmatched. Germline lookup yields CDR1 MNHNS and CDR2 SASEGT. CDR3 loop: CASSGTTGAGAFF. In DNA form, the CDR3 reads TGTGCCAGCAGTGGGACGACAGGGGCTGGAGCTTTCTTT.

This clone was observed a few times. The chain carries TRBV7-3 and TRBJ1-1; weak D call: TRBD1 (5 bases). V lost 2 bases and J lost 4, with 17 bases in between. The CDR3 totals 16 residues. The germline gives CDR1 SGHTA, CDR2 FQGTGA. CDR3 in amino acids: CASSLRLTGISTEAFF. The CDR3 DNA reads as TGTGCCAGCAGCTTACGGCTCACAGGAATCTCCACTGAAGCTTTCTTT.

To note about this clone: Germline and junction disagree at one end, which may indicate a read error. V gene TRBV7-9 combines with J gene TRBJ2-7; 9 bases match TRBD2. There are 10 residues in the CDR3. Germline V lookup: CDR1 SEHNR, CDR2 FQNEAQ (reference sequence). The CDR3 loop reads CASSPRLAEF. CDR3 sequence (DNA): TGTGCCAGCAGCCCGAGACTAGCGGAGTTC. Full variable domain (remainder filled in from reference TRBV7-9 and TRBJ2-7): DTGVSQNPRHKITKRGQNVTFRCDPISEHNRLYWYRQTLGQGPEFLTYFQNEAQLEKSRLLSDRFSAERPKGSFSTLEIQRTEQGDSAMYLCASSPRLAEFGPGTRLTVT.

The CDR3 DNA is TGTGCCAGTACCACGTTGCTGGGGGGACAGGGGGCAGTCGGGGAGCTGTTTTTT. Amino acids: CASTTLLGGQGAVGELFF. This chain joins TRBV19 and TRBJ2-2, with 12 nucleotides matching TRBD1. The CDR3 extends over 18 amino acids. Germline values: CDR1 LNHDA, CDR2 SQIVND (reference sequence). Trimming removed 7 bases from V and 7 bases from J; junction bases left unmatched: 16.

This rearrangement joins TRBV14 to TRBJ2-7, with 9 bases identical to TRBD2. CDR1 is SGHDN and CDR2 is FVKESK in the germline V gene. The trim removed 0 bases at V and 3 bases at J, leaving 3 bases unmatched. The CDR3 loop spans 15 amino acids. The CDR3 region is CASSQEAGGNYEQYF. As DNA, the CDR3 is TGTGCCAGCAGCCAAGAGGCGGGGGGGAACTACGAGCAGTACTTC.

This chain connects TRBV2 to TRBJ2-5; tentatively, D is TRBD1 or TRBD2 (5 bases each). Trimming pared 1 base from V and 1 base from J, leaving 7 bases between. Germline CDR1 SNHLY, CDR2 FYNNEI. The CDR3 spans 14 residues. The CDR3 DNA reads TGTGCCAGCAGTGAAGGAGGGGTCCAAGAGACCCAGTACTTC. Its protein product is CASSEGGVQETQYF.